This T cell receptor beta chain came from a study of shared clonotypes between healthy human individuals. Study-wide results and caveats: Clonotype sharing among donors was thought likely to change with sequencing depth. Depth was large, yet rarefaction showed that sorted-subset sequencing was incomplete. It was the non-shared clonotypes that had lower generation probabilities than clonotypes shared by all four donors.

The CDR3 is 14 residues long. The J segment lost 5 bases and the V segment lost 1 base, leaving 5 bases of the junction unmatched. Per germline, CDR1 GTSNPN and CDR2 SVGIG (reference sequence). This clone was seen only a few times. What it recognizes is unknown. Clones were read by immunoSEQ multiplex PCR, and TCRdb kept only the in-frame ones, dropping some. The table includes hundreds of thousands of clones, over 70% detected once. The chain joins TRBV30 to TRBJ2-5; 9 nucleotides agree with TRBD1. Sequencing was carried out using memory CD4+ T cells sorted from blood. As to subset: CD45RA-negative fraction. The receptor's source is a man aged 25-45 years in good health. The CDR3 loop reads CAWSGDRVRETQYF. The CDR3 DNA reads TGTGCCTGGAGTGGGGACAGGGTAAGGGAGACCCAGTACTTC.